Below are 14 T cell receptor beta chains sequenced from a single sample in a study of T cells in Graves' hyperthyroidism and ophthalmopathy. TCR beta CDR3 region amplification was performed from RNA transcripts. During a first-round RT-PCR of the TCR CDR3, the HTBI primer set was used. Each CDR3 protein gets one entry after TCRdb re-called the multiplex PCR reads with MiXCR. The sample records about 840,000 distinct CDR3 sequences, roughly 40% being singletons. The sample consisted of blood. Every receptor here comes from a man aged 18 to 35 with Graves' hyperthyroidism.

This clonotype was detected only a few times. The genes are TRBV6-5 and TRBJ1-5; D gene ambiguous. V lost 5 bases and J lost 4, with 15 bases in between. Germline V CDR1 and CDR2: MNHEY, SVGAGI. CDR3 length: 15 amino acids. The CDR3 sequence: CASSEAYGPNQPQHF. The CDR3 DNA is TGTGCCAGCAGTGAAGCTTACGGGCCGAATCAGCCCCAGCATTTT.

This chain connects TRBV10-3 to TRBJ2-7; D may be TRBD1 or TRBD2 (5 bases each). Germline values: CDR1 ENHRY, CDR2 SYGVKD. The CDR3 runs 13 residues. Trimming stripped 11 bases from V and 3 bases from J, with 17 bases between. As DNA, the CDR3 is TGTGCCGCTAGCCAAGGGGATGGCTACGAGCAGTACTTC. This encodes CAASQGDGYEQYF.

About this clonotype itself: One junction end disagrees with the germline gene, perhaps due to a read error. This chain joins TRBV4-1 and TRBJ2-2; D is perhaps TRBD2 (7 bases). Germline V gene sequence: CDR1 MGHRA, CDR2 YSYEKL. There are 16 residues in the CDR3. Written as DNA, the CDR3 is TGTGCCAGCAGCCAAGAGGGGGGGCACTTTATTGGGGAGCTGTTTTTT. It is translated as CASSQEGGHFIGELFF.

As concerns this clonotype: The junction departs from germline at one end; a sequencing error may be responsible. This chain joins TRBV7-2 and TRBJ1-1; the D gene is possibly TRBD1 (5 bases). The V gene's germline CDR1 is SGHTA and CDR2 FQGNSA. This CDR3 spans 16 amino acids. In nucleotides, the CDR3 is TGTTCCAGCAGCCTAATATCAGGGACGTCGAACACTGAAGCTTTCTTT. It translates to CSSSLISGTSNTEAFF.

This clonotype was found once. The junction does not match germline at one end; this may be a read error. This chain joins TRBV6-5 and TRBJ1-4, with TRBD1 as a possible D gene (5 bases). This CDR3 has 13 amino acids. The germline CDR1 and CDR2 sequences are MNHEY and SVGAGI. The CDR3 is CAISYVGEEKLFF. CDR3 bases: TGTGCCATCAGTTACGTGGGGGAGGAAAAACTGTTTTTT.

Points on this clonotype: No conserved phenylalanine or tryptophan is present at the end of the CDR3, so a read error is the likely explanation. This sequence joins TRBV19 and TRBJ1-1; no clear D gene. In germline, CDR1 is LNHDA, CDR2 SQIVND (reference sequence). V was shortened by 7 bases and J by 1 base, with 7 bases between the two germline ends. The CDR3 runs to 12 residues. DNA of the CDR3: TGTGCCAGTAACGACCCGAACACTGAAGCTTTCCCT. It is translated as CASNDPNTEAFP.

This clonotype was counted at least ten times. The chain couples TRBV14 to TRBJ1-2; D is perhaps TRBD1 (5 bases). This CDR3 has 15 amino acids. V lost 4 bases to trimming and J lost 8 bases, with 20 bases between them. Germline assignment: CDR1 SGHDN and CDR2 FVKESK. The CDR3 DNA follows: TGTGCCAGCAGCCCACAGGACGGTGGGAGTATGGGCTACACCTTC. This sequence encodes CASSPQDGGSMGYTF.

This clonotype was observed a few times. V and J are TRBV7-8 and TRBJ1-4; 7 bases line up with TRBD1. CDR3 size: 15 residues. V gave up 0 bases and J gave up 3 bases; unmatched junction bases: 1. Germline-derived CDR1 and CDR2 are SGHVS and FQNEAQ. The CDR3 reads CASSLAGQPNEKLFF. The DNA of the CDR3 is TGTGCCAGCAGCTTAGCGGGACAGCCTAATGAAAAACTGTTTTTT.

This sequence joins TRBV9 and TRBJ1-5; TRBD1 agrees at 7 bases. Per germline, CDR1 SGDLS and CDR2 YYNGEE. CDR3 length: 15 amino acids. V lost 5 bases to trimming and J lost 2 bases; unmatched junction nucleotides: 7. The CDR3 is CASSLQGDGNQPQHF. In DNA, the CDR3 is TGTGCCAGCAGTCTCCAGGGGGACGGCAATCAGCCCCAGCATTTT.

Turning to this clonotype: The conserved phenylalanine or tryptophan is not found at the CDR3 terminus, so this likely reflects a read error. The rearrangement links TRBV24-1 to TRBJ1-1; D might be TRBD1 (6 bases). The CDR3 consists of 14 residues. Germline V gene data show CDR1 as KGHDR and CDR2 as SFDVKD. The CDR3 coding sequence is TGTGCCACCAGCGATTACCCGGACAGTCTCGAAGCTTTCTCT. Amino acid sequence: CATSDYPDSLEAFS.

The chain is built from TRBV7-2 and TRBJ2-7; no definite D call. CDR1 SGHTA and CDR2 FQGNSA come from the germline V gene. The CDR3 is 14 residues long. Trimming took off 7 bases at V and 0 bases at J, with 13 bases between the two ends. The CDR3 loop is CASKVWGPSYEQYF. The CDR3 DNA is TGTGCCAGCAAGGTCTGGGGTCCCTCCTACGAGCAGTACTTC.

This rearrangement joins TRBV19 to TRBJ2-7; 7 bases fit TRBD1. The germline CDR1 and CDR2 sequences are LNHDA and SQIVND (reference sequence). The junction had 16 bases not matched to a gene; V was cut back by 9 bases and J by 8 bases. CDR3 length: 14 amino acids. CDR3 loop: CASRGPGQSAQQYF. The CDR3 DNA reads TGTGCCAGCCGAGGCCCGGGACAGAGTGCTCAGCAGTACTTC.

Details on this clonotype: At one of its ends the junction is not consistent with the germline gene, which may arise from a read error. The chain recombines TRBV5-1 with TRBJ2-6, with D possibly TRBD1 on 5 matching bases. CDR1 is SGHRS and CDR2 is YFSETQ in the germline V gene. The CDR3 sequence is 14 residues long. The CDR3 nucleotides read TGCGCCAGCAGCCCGGTCTCTGGGGCCAACGTCCTGGCTTTC. Protein: CASSPVSGANVLAF.

This sequence joins TRBV19 and TRBJ1-1; D not resolved. In germline, CDR1 is LNHDA, CDR2 SQIVND (reference sequence). The ends were cut back, 5 bases at V and 1 base at J, with 8 bases in the middle. The CDR3 extends over 13 amino acids. In DNA, the CDR3 is TGTGCCAGTAGTCAAACTTCGAACACTGAAGCTTTCTTT. It translates to CASSQTSNTEAFF.